The rows below give T cell receptor beta chains drawn from one sample of a study of T cell responses to AZD1222 COVID-19 vaccine. The method was immunoSEQ multiplex PCR; TCRdb's version includes in-frame clones alone and lacks a portion of them. The sample includes 150,000 to 200,000 clones, approximately 90% of them seen just once. Sequences were derived from peripheral blood, sampled on day 0 of AZD1222 vaccination. These receptors all stem from an adult in good health. The CDR3 runs from the conserved cysteine through the conserved F or W. D genes are given only for firm matches. Only some rows state a clone size, as once, few, many or a class for expanded clones.

>15|TRBD2|-|TRBJ2-7|TRBV28
TGTGCCAGCAGTTTCTCCGGGACTAAGGCCTACGAGCAGTACTTC
CASSFSGTKAYEQYF
>14|-|-|TRBJ2-3|TRBV7-9
TGTGCCAGCAGCTCCCAAACTGGGGCACATACGCAGTATTTT
CASSSQTGAHTQYF
>15|-|-|TRBJ2-1|TRBV5-1
TGCGCCAGCAGCTTGGCGTTTCTCTCCTACAATGAGCAGTTCTTC
CASSLAFLSYNEQFF
>13|-|few|TRBJ1-2|TRBV27
TGTGCCAGCAGTCCGGGCGGTAACTATGGCTACACCTTC
CASSPGGNYGYTF
>12|-|-|TRBJ2-5|TRBV5-1
TGCGCCAGCAGCCACCCTGAAGAGACCCAGTACTTC
CASSHPEETQYF
>12|-|-|TRBJ1-1|TRBV10-2
TGCGCCAGCAGTGTACTTAACACTGAAGCTTTCTTT
CASSVLNTEAFF
>15|-|-|TRBJ1-2|TRBV6-5
TGTGCCAGCAACTTGGGGGCAGGCTTTAACTATGGCTACACCTTC
CASNLGAGFNYGYTF
>18|TRBD2|-|TRBJ2-7|TRBV2
TGTGCCAGCAGTGAAGCCTTAGCGGGAGGTCCGCGACCCTACGAGCAGTACTTC
CASSEALAGGPRPYEQYF
>16|-|-|TRBJ2-5|TRBV7-9
TGTGCCAGCAGCTTAGAGACGGGAGAGGGGCAAGAGACCCAGTACTTC
CASSLETGEGQETQYF
>16|TRBD1|-|TRBJ2-3|TRBV29-1
TGCAGCGGGTCGTTCGGGTTGACAGGGGGCGCAGATACGCAGTATTTT
CSGSFGLTGGADTQYF
>17|-|-|TRBJ2-3|TRBV5-1
TGCGCCAGCAGCCCTAAGCCACAGGGCAGGGGCACAGATACGCAGTATTTT
CASSPKPQGRGTDTQYF
>21|-|-|TRBJ2-1|TRBV5-1
TGCGCCAGCAGCTGGAGTTTGTTGGGGCAGGGGGCGCGGACGGGAGGGAATGAGCAGTTCTTC
CASSWSLLGQGARTGGNEQFF
>16|TRBD2|-|TRBJ2-7|TRBV6-1
TGTGCCAGCAGTGAAGCGGTCCTAGCGGGGACCTACGAGCAGTACTTC
CASSEAVLAGTYEQYF
>13|-|-|TRBJ2-7|TRBV6-5
TGTGCCAGCGGTCGACGGGAAGGGACCGAGCAGTACTTC
CASGRREGTEQYF
>13|-|-|TRBJ1-2|TRBV28
TGTGCCAGCAGCTCGGGACTGACGTATGGCTACACCTTC
CASSSGLTYGYTF
>22|TRBD1|-|TRBJ1-1|TRBV18
TGTGCCAGCTCACCACCGATTGGGACAGAGAAGCTTCAGAACGAAGATAACACTGAAGCTTTCTTT
CASSPPIGTEKLQNEDNTEAFF
>16|TRBD1|-|TRBJ2-2|TRBV7-2
TGTGCCAGCAGCTCCCCGGGACAGGGTATTCACGGGGAGCTGTTTTTT
CASSSPGQGIHGELFF
>18|-|-|TRBJ1-1|TRBV3-1/TRBV3-2
TGTGCCAGCAGCTCGCCCGGGACAACTATGCTCATGAACACTGAAGCTTTCTTT
CASSSPGTTMLMNTEAFF
>17|-|-|TRBJ1-5|TRBV2
TGTGCCAGCAGTCTGCAAGTAGTGACCTTTAGCAATCAGCCCCAGCATTTT
CASSLQVVTFSNQPQHF
>13|-|-|TRBJ2-1|TRBV19
TGTGCCAGTAGTAGACTTGAATACAATGAGCAGTTCTTC
CASSRLEYNEQFF
>13|-|-|TRBJ2-7|TRBV12-3/TRBV12-4
TGTGCCAGCAGACCTGGAGGGGAGTACGAGCAGTACTTC
CASRPGGEYEQYF
>17|TRBD2|-|TRBJ2-1|TRBV5-4
TGTGCCAGCAGCTTAGGGACTAGCGATAGCTCCTACAATGAGCAGTTCTTC
CASSLGTSDSSYNEQFF
>11|-|-|TRBJ1-2|TRBV13
TGTGCCAGCAGCTTAGTAGGACAGAACACCTTC
CASSLVGQNTF
>13|TRBD1|-|TRBJ1-2|TRBV29-1
TGCAGCGTTGGAACGGGACAGGGCTATGGCTACACCTTC
CSVGTGQGYGYTF
>14|-|-|TRBJ2-5|TRBV5-4
TGTGCCAGCAGCTTGGTAGGGGGCGGGAAGACCCAGTACTTC
CASSLVGGGKTQYF
>15|-|-|TRBJ1-5|TRBV5-1
TGCGCCAGCAGCTTGGATGGAGGGGTGAATCAGCCCCAGCATTTT
CASSLDGGVNQPQHF
>12|-|-|TRBJ2-7|TRBV19
TGTGCCAGTAGTATGGGTCCCTACGAGCAGTACTTC
CASSMGPYEQYF
>15|-|-|TRBJ2-1|TRBV5-4
TGTGCCAGCAACGAAGGCGGAGCCTCCTACAATGAGCAGTTCTTC
CASNEGGASYNEQFF
>12|TRBD1|-|TRBJ1-2|TRBV6-5
TGTGCCGCAAAGACAGGGATTACTGGCTACACCTTC
CAAKTGITGYTF
>16|TRBD2|-|TRBJ2-7|TRBV27
TGTGCCAGCAGCTCCCTATCTAGCGGGAGGCCCTACGAGCAGTACTTC
CASSSLSSGRPYEQYF
>14|TRBD1|-|TRBJ1-1|TRBV9
TGTGCCAGCAGCCCAAGGGACAGGGCAACTGAAGCTTTCTTT
CASSPRDRATEAFF
>13|-|-|TRBJ2-7|TRBV7-2
TGTGCCAGCAGCTTAGTTGGAGTCTACGAGCAGTACTTC
CASSLVGVYEQYF
>13|TRBD1|-|TRBJ2-5|TRBV25-1
TGTGCCAGCATCGACAGGGGCCAAGAGACCCAGTACTTC
CASIDRGQETQYF
>13|-|-|TRBJ1-2|TRBV19
TGTGCCAGTAGTATCGAGGGGACCTATGGCTACACCTTC
CASSIEGTYGYTF
>14|-|-|TRBJ2-1|TRBV5-4
TGTGCCAGCAGGTACACAGGAATCGACAATGAGCAGTTCTTC
CASRYTGIDNEQFF
>15|-|-|TRBJ1-5|TRBV30
TGTGCCTGGAGTGTACCTGGCCAAAGCAATCAGCCCCAGCATTTT
CAWSVPGQSNQPQHF
>13|-|-|TRBJ2-2|TRBV3-1/TRBV3-2
TGTGCCAGCAGCCAAGCAAGGGTTGGGGAGCTGTTTTTT
CASSQARVGELFF
>14|TRBD1|-|TRBJ1-2|TRBV19
TGTGCCAGTAGTATAGGGGGACAGACCTATGGCTACACCTTC
CASSIGGQTYGYTF
>15|-|-|TRBJ1-2|TRBV7-9
TGTGCCAGCAGCCCCTCCGGACGGGACTTTTATGGCTACACCTTC
CASSPSGRDFYGYTF
>11|-|-|TRBJ2-5|TRBV7-9
TGTGCCAGCAGCCATGGAGAGACCCAGTACTTC
CASSHGETQYF
>16|TRBD1|-|TRBJ1-6|TRBV5-4
TGTGCCAGCAGCTTGGGGGGACAGGGCTATAATTCACCCCTCCACTTT
CASSLGGQGYNSPLHF
>16|-|-|TRBJ2-7|TRBV5-6
TGTGCCAGCAGTCAACGCTGGGCCAGGGGGGACCACGAGCAGTACTTC
CASSQRWARGDHEQYF
>15|-|-|TRBJ1-6|TRBV18
TGTGCCAGCTCACCCTCGAGAGGAGTCGATTCACCCCTCCACTTT
CASSPSRGVDSPLHF
>14|-|-|TRBJ1-2|TRBV11-3
TGTGCCAGCAGCCCCCGCGGGGGCGCCTATGGCTACACCTTC
CASSPRGGAYGYTF
>16|-|-|TRBJ1-1|TRBV4-2
TGTGCCAGCAGCTCGCTCGGACGGAGCATGAACACTGAAGCTTTCTTT
CASSSLGRSMNTEAFF
>11|TRBD1|-|TRBJ1-4|TRBV3-1/TRBV3-2
TGTGCCAGCAGCCGGGGGACAGGGTTGTTTTTT
CASSRGTGLFF
>15|-|-|TRBJ1-5|TRBV21-1
TGTGCCAGCAGCAAACCGGAGAAGGGCAATCAGCCCCAGCATTTT
CASSKPEKGNQPQHF
>18|TRBD2|-|TRBJ2-1|TRBV7-2
TGTGCCAGCAGCTCTGGGACTAGCGGGAGGGGCCTCTACAATGAGCAGTTCTTC
CASSSGTSGRGLYNEQFF